The clone carrying this T cell receptor (beta chain) was observed many times. TCRdb itself ran the RACE reads through MiXCR, one entry per CDR3 protein. The table has more than 85,000 distinct CDR3 sequences, roughly 11% seen once. This sample's time point: patch test 2, 6 weeks after DPC sensitization. Specified treatment: therapeutic diphenylcyclopropenone sensitization with weekly scalp DPC. These data are taken from a study of human T cells and chemical hapten exposure. In the study overall: On 2 cm by 2 cm of upper inner arm skin, sensitization was performed with 2% DPC. Patients got weekly scalp diphenylcyclopropenone doses over the approximately 24-week study. Mainly, slight library volume differences in the pool made TCR yields vary.

The CDR3 extends over 15 amino acids. Germline V gene sequence: CDR1 MNHEY, CDR2 SVGEGT. V was cut by 1 base and J by 1 base, with 10 bases left in between. The TCR sequence derives from a man aged 40-50 years with alopecia areata. Some clones in this sample may be carry-over from other donors' samples. Specimen: whole blood, collected in connection with sensitization to the hapten diphenylcyclopropenone (DPC). The rearrangement joins TRBV6-2 or TRBV6-3 to TRBJ2-5; D remains unclear. CDR3: CASSYWLQPQETQYF. The CDR3 nucleotides are TGTGCCAGCAGTTACTGGCTCCAACCCCAAGAGACCCAGTACTTC.